This T cell receptor (beta chain) comes out of a study of T cells in Graves' hyperthyroidism and ophthalmopathy. This clonotype was recorded at least ten times. Subjects aged 18 to 65 presented with newly diagnosed hyperthyroidism of less than 2 months' duration. Clinical symptoms, serum thyroxine, TRAb, thyroid ultrasound and orbital computed tomography established diagnosis. PBMCs stemmed from 10 ml fresh peripheral blood. Germline assignment: CDR1 MNHNS and CDR2 SASEGT. CDR3 size: 14 residues. Trimming took 4 bases from V and 1 from J; bases not matched to a gene: 3. What was amplified from RNA transcripts were TCR beta CDR3 regions. The HTBI primer set served for first-round RT-PCR of the TCR CDR3. TCRdb re-derived calls from the multiplex PCR reads in MiXCR, one entry per CDR3 protein. The sample includes a few hundred thousand distinct CDR3 sequences, around 23% of them seen just once.

The sample comprised blood. The receptor was isolated from a woman aged 45-59 years with Graves' hyperthyroidism. This chain uses TRBV6-1 with TRBJ2-7; TRBD1 matches at 8 bases. The CDR3: CASSVGQVSYEQYF. CDR3 DNA: TGTGCCAGCAGTGTGGGACAGGTGTCCTACGAGCAGTACTTC.